The present TCR beta chain was sequenced within a study of T cell responses to AZD1222 COVID-19 vaccine. Overall study context: The analysis combined second doses at about 4 or about 12 weeks. General study points: Among spike-specific TCRs, nearly half reportedly target unmutated variant regions. Spike-specific TCR repertoires showed rising breadth and depth after two AZD1222 doses.

CDR1 and CDR2 from the germline V gene are SGHTA and FQGNSA. V dropped 8 bases and J dropped 7 bases, with 18 bases sitting between them. The CDR3 is made up of 14 amino acids. Some clones are missing from TCRdb's copy, which holds only in-frame ones; the method was immunoSEQ multiplex PCR. This sample has 100,000 to 150,000 clones, with about 85% found just once. To note about this clone: What it recognizes is unknown.

This receptor was taken from an adult in good health. This chain joins TRBV7-2 and TRBJ1-5, with a tentative D call TRBD1 (5 bases). The sample in question was peripheral blood, obtained on day 0 of AZD1222 vaccination. CDR3 bases: TGTGCCAGCCGCTACGACGGGGGACGGCAGCCCCAGCATTTT. It is translated as CASRYDGGRQPQHF.